What follows are 20 T cell receptor beta chains derived from one specimen sequenced in a study of T cell responses to AZD1222 COVID-19 vaccine. This table comes from immunoSEQ multiplex PCR, and its TCRdb copy is limited to in-frame clones, with some not included. This sample yields over 150,000 clones, of which over 75% are seen a single time; over 1.2% belongs to the top ten. Sequenced material: peripheral blood, taken on day 0 of AZD1222 vaccination. The receptor set was obtained from an adult in good health.

This chain connects TRBV6-5 to TRBJ1-2; 10 bases are a match to TRBD1. The CDR3 contains 13 residues. Germline V gene lookup returns CDR1 MNHEY and CDR2 SVGAGI. Trimming took 6 bases from V and 10 from J; bases not matched to a gene: 8. The CDR3 DNA is TGTGCCAGCAGCCGACAGGGGGCAAGTGTCTACACCTTC. This encodes CASSRQGASVYTF.

The table lists this clone with a few counts. V is TRBV5-1 and J is TRBJ2-5; the D gene is possibly TRBD1 (6 bases). The V gene's germline CDR1 is SGHRS and CDR2 YFSETQ. The length of the CDR3 is 13 residues. Trimming shortened V by 7 bases and J by 1 base, and 11 bases separated the two germline ends. This CDR3 is CASSRGFQETQYF. Here the CDR3 DNA reads TGCGCCAGCTCAAGGGGGTTCCAAGAGACCCAGTACTTC.

This sequence joins TRBV7-2 and TRBJ1-2; D is uncertain. The V gene lost 5 bases and the J gene lost 3 bases, with 7 bases spanning the gap. This CDR3 region has 12 residues. Germline V lookup: CDR1 SGHTA, CDR2 FQGNSA. The CDR3 sequence: CASSPVDYGYTF. CDR3 bases: TGTGCCAGCAGCCCCGTGGACTATGGCTACACCTTC.

The chain is built from TRBV12-3 or TRBV12-4 and TRBJ1-2; D is uncertain. V lost 1 base and J 4 bases, leaving 7 bases between the germline ends. The CDR3 consists of 13 residues. Written as DNA, the CDR3 is TGTGCCAGCAGTTTAGGAGGGAGCTATGGCTACACCTTC. As protein: CASSLGGSYGYTF.

This sequence joins TRBV18 and TRBJ2-5; D unclear. Deletions cut 0 bases from V and 2 bases from J, with 7 bases between. The germline CDR1 and CDR2 sequences are KGHSH and LQKENI. This CDR3 is 14 amino acids long. The CDR3 here is CASSPPAPQETQYF. CDR3 sequence (DNA): TGTGCCAGCTCACCACCGGCCCCTCAAGAGACCCAGTACTTC.

The V call is TRBV14, the J call TRBJ2-3, with D hard to call. CDR1 is SGHDN, CDR2 FVKESK, per germline. Trimming cost V 0 bases and J 7 bases, with 14 bases left between them. The CDR3 runs to 15 residues. The CDR3 nucleotides read TGTGCCAGCAGCCAAGACAGGACCTTCGCAAATACGCAGTATTTT. Translation gives CASSQDRTFANTQYF.

This chain links TRBV11-2 with TRBJ1-1; TRBD1 is a possible D gene (5 bases). Per the germline V gene, CDR1 is SGHAT and CDR2 is FQNNGV. Trimming removed 1 base at V and 5 bases at J, with 11 bases between. CDR3 length: 14 residues. The CDR3 region is CASSLGHGGTEAFF. The DNA of the CDR3 is TGTGCCAGCAGCTTAGGTCACGGGGGGACTGAAGCTTTCTTT.

The chain uses TRBV3-1 (or the pseudogene TRBV3-2) and TRBJ2-4, with D possibly matching TRBD1 (5 bases). Trimming left V 4 bases short and J 2 bases short, with 6 bases between. CDR1 LGHDT and CDR2 YNNKEL come from the germline V gene (reference sequence). The CDR3 runs 13 residues. CDR3 sequence reads: CASSPGSKNIQYF. CDR3 coding DNA: TGTGCCAGCAGCCCAGGGTCCAAAAACATTCAGTACTTC.

V usage is TRBV19 and J usage is TRBJ2-2, with D possibly being TRBD2 (6 bases). The CDR3 extends over 15 amino acids. The V and J ends lost 6 bases and 0 bases respectively, with 11 bases between them. Germline V CDR1 and CDR2: LNHDA, SQIVND (reference sequence). The DNA of the CDR3 is TGTGCCAGTAGGCCGGGGGTTTCGAACACCGGGGAGCTGTTTTTT. Translation gives CASRPGVSNTGELFF.

The rearrangement links TRBV27 to TRBJ1-5; TRBD1 might be the D (6 bases). CDR1 is MNHEY and CDR2 is SMNVEV in the germline V gene (reference sequence). This CDR3 region has 14 residues. Trimming took 2 bases from V and 6 from J, leaving 11 bases between them. The CDR3 spells CASSLRGGVQPQHF. The CDR3 DNA is TGTGCCAGCAGTTTAAGGGGGGGCGTTCAGCCCCAGCATTTT.

The chain couples TRBV12-3 or TRBV12-4 to TRBJ1-5, with D maybe TRBD1 (5 bases). The CDR3 runs 11 residues. V lost 6 bases to trimming and J lost 7 bases, with 7 bases between them. The CDR3 loop reads CASSQGQPQHF. The CDR3, as DNA: TGTGCCAGCAGCCAGGGCCAGCCCCAGCATTTT.

The chain links TRBV5-1 to TRBJ2-7; tentative D call: TRBD2 (5 bases). The CDR3 runs to 19 residues. Germline CDR1 is SGHRS and CDR2 is YFSETQ. V gave up 0 bases and J gave up 6 bases, with 28 bases separating them. Here the CDR3 reads CASSLAFGLSIRSTVEQYF. CDR3 nucleotides: TGCGCCAGCAGCTTGGCGTTCGGACTCTCAATCCGATCCACAGTCGAGCAGTACTTC.

The chain recombines TRBV6-4 with TRBJ2-3; 10 bases agree with TRBD2. Germline CDR1 MRHNA, CDR2 SNTAGT. V trimming: 5 bases; J trimming: 1 base; junction bases outside the gene matches: 3. The CDR3 length is 15 residues. The CDR3 reads CASSRTSGGTDTQYF. Here the CDR3 DNA reads TGTGCCAGCAGTCGCACTAGCGGGGGCACAGATACGCAGTATTTT.

The chain couples TRBV23-1 to TRBJ1-1; D is unclear. TRBV23-1 is identified as an open reading frame with a role that is uncertain. The CDR3 runs 13 residues. V was trimmed by 8 bases and J by 3 bases, leaving 13 bases between them. CDR3 coding DNA: TGCGCCAGCCCCGAAGCCTTGGACACTGAAGCTTTCTTT. Protein: CASPEALDTEAFF.

The gene calls are TRBV7-9 and TRBJ1-1, with 9 bases lining up with TRBD1. J was trimmed by 1 base and V by 4 bases; bases with no gene match: 1. The CDR3 is made up of 14 amino acids. Germline CDR1 is SEHNR and CDR2 is FQNEAQ (reference sequence). CDR3 bases: TGTGCCAGCAGCTCGACAGGGGGGAACACTGAAGCTTTCTTT. Its translation: CASSSTGGNTEAFF.

This rearrangement joins TRBV19 to TRBJ1-6; no reliable D call. There are 14 residues in the CDR3. V was clipped by 3 bases and J by 4 bases, with 7 bases between them. CDR1 is LNHDA and CDR2 is SQIVND in the germline V gene (reference sequence). CDR3 region: CASSMFQYNSPLHF. The CDR3 DNA sequence: TGTGCCAGTAGTATGTTCCAGTATAATTCACCCCTCCACTTT.

This chain connects TRBV6-4 to TRBJ2-5, with 8 bases identical to TRBD2. Germline V CDR1 and CDR2: MRHNA, SNTAGT. The CDR3 is 16 amino acids. J was trimmed by 2 bases and V by 0 bases; bases with no gene match: 5. CDR3: CASSDSPGGGQETQYF. The CDR3 nucleotides are TGTGCCAGCAGTGACTCTCCGGGCGGGGGGCAAGAGACCCAGTACTTC.

V usage is TRBV28 and J usage is TRBJ1-2; no clear D gene. This CDR3 contains 11 residues. V was trimmed by 7 bases and J by 6 bases, leaving 9 bases between them. Germline V CDR1 and CDR2: MDHEN, SYDVKM. The CDR3, as DNA: TGTGCCAGCAAAATACCTAATGGCTACACCTTC. Translated: CASKIPNGYTF.

The rearrangement links TRBV6-2 or TRBV6-3 to TRBJ1-1; D is uncertain. The CDR3 has 16 amino acids. Looked up from germline, CDR1 is MNHEY and CDR2 is SVGEGT. V lost 3 bases to trimming and J lost 1 base, with 15 bases between them. Here the CDR3 reads CASSYTAGRENTEAFF. The CDR3 nucleotides read TGTGCCAGCAGTTATACCGCAGGACGGGAGAACACTGAAGCTTTCTTT.

The chain has TRBV11-3 and TRBJ2-1, with D perhaps matching TRBD2 (5 bases). The CDR3 length is 15 residues. V lost 1 base, J lost 5 bases, and 12 bases lay in between. The germline gives CDR1 SGHNT, CDR2 YENEEA. Here the CDR3 reads CASSLGAGVHNEQFF. CDR3 coding DNA: TGTGCCAGCAGCTTAGGGGCCGGGGTCCACAATGAGCAGTTCTTC. Supplemented by reference TRBV11-3 and TRBJ2-1, the full variable domain reads EAGVVQSPRYKIIEKKQPVAFWCNPISGHNTLYWYLQNLGQGPELLIRYENEEAVDDSQLPKDRFSAERLKGVDSTLKIQPAELGDSAVYLCASSLGAGVHNEQFFGPGTRLTVL.